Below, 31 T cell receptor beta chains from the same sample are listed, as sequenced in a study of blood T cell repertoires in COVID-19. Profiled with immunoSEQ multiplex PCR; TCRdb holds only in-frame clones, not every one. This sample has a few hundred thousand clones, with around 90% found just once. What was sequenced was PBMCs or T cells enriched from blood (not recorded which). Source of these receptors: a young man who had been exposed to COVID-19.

CDR3: CASSLAGQSENIQYF. CDR3 DNA: TGTGCCAGCAGCTTGGCGGGACAGTCCGAAAACATTCAGTACTTC. J is TRBJ2-4 and V is TRBV5-4; TRBD1 matches at 7 bases. CDR3 length: 15 amino acids. V shed 0 bases and J 5 bases; nucleotides not matched to a gene: 5. Looked up from germline, CDR1 is SGHNT and CDR2 is YYREEE (reference sequence).

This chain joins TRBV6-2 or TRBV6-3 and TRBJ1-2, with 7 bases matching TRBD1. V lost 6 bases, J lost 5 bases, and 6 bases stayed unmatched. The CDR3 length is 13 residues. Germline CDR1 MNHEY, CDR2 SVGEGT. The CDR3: CASSTGQRYGYTF. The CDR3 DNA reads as TGTGCCAGCAGCACGGGACAGCGTTATGGCTACACCTTC.

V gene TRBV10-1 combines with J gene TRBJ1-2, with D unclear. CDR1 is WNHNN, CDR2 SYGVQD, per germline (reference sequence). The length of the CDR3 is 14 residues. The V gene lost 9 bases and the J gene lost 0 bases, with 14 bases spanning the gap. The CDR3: CASPEQLPNYGYTF. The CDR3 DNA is TGCGCCAGTCCCGAACAGCTACCTAACTATGGCTACACCTTC.

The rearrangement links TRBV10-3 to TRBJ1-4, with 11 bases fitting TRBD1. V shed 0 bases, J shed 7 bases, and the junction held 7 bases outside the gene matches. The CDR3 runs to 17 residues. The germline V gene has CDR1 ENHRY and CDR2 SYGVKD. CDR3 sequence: CAISESTLGTGGEKLFF. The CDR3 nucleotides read TGTGCCATCAGTGAGTCGACTCTAGGGACAGGGGGTGAAAAACTGTTTTTT.

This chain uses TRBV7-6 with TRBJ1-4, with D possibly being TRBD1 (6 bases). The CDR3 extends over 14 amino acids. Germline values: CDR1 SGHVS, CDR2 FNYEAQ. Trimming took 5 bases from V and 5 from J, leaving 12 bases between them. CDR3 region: CASSRTDRNEKLFF. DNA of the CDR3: TGTGCCAGCAGCCGCACTGACAGGAATGAAAAACTGTTTTTT.

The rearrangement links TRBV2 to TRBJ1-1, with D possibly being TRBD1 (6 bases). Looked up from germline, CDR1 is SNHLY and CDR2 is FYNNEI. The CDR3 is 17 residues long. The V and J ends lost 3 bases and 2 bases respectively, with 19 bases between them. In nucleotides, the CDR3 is TGTGCCAGCAGTGAGTGGGCAGGGGCTGGGTTCAACACTGAAGCTTTCTTT. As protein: CASSEWAGAGFNTEAFF.

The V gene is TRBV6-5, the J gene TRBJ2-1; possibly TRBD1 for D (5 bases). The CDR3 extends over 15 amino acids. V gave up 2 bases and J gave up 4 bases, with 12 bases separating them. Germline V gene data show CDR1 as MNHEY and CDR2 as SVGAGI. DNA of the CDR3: TGTGCCAGCAGTTACACTGGGGCCCTGTACAATGAGCAGTTCTTC. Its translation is CASSYTGALYNEQFF.

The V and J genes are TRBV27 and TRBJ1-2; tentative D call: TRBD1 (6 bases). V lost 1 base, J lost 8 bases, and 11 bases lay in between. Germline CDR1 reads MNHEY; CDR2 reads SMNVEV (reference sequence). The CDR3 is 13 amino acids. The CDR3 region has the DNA TGTGCCAGCAGTTTATTTCCGGGACACGGCTACACCTTC. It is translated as CASSLFPGHGYTF.

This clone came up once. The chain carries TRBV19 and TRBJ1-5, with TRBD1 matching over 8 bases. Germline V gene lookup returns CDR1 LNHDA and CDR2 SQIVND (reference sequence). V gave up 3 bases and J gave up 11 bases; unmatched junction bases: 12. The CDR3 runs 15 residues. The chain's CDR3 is CASSMVGTGPGSQHF. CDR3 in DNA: TGTGCCAGTAGTATGGTTGGGACAGGTCCGGGGTCCCAGCATTTT. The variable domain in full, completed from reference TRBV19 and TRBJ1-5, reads DGGITQSPKYLFRKEGQNVTLSCEQNLNHDAMYWYRQDPGQGLRLIYYSQIVNDFQKGDIAEGYSVSREKKESFPLTVTSAQKNPTAFYLCASSMVGTGPGSQHFGDGTRLSIL.

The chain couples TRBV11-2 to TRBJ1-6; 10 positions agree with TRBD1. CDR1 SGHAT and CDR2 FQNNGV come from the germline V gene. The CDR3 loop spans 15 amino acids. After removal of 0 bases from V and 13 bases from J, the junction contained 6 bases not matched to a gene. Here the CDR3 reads CASSLETGGAWPLHF. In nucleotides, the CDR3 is TGTGCCAGCAGCTTAGAGACAGGGGGCGCCTGGCCCCTCCACTTT.

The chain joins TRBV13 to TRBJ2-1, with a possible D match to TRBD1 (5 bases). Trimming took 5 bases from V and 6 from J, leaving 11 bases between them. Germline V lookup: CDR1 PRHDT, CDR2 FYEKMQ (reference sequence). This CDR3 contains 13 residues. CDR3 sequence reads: CASSVGQGNEQFF. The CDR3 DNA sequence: TGTGCCAGCAGCGTTGGGCAGGGCAATGAGCAGTTCTTC. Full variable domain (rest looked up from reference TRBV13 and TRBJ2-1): AAGVIQSPRHLIKEKRETATLKCYPIPRHDTVYWYQQGPGQDPQFLISFYEKMQSDKGSIPDRFSAQQFSDYHSELNMSSLELGDSALYFCASSVGQGNEQFFGPGTRLTVL.

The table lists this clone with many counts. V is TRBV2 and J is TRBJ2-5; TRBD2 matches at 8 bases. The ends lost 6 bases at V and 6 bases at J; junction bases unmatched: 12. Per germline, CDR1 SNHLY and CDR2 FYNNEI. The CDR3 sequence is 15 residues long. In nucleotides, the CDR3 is TGTGCCAGCAGGATACCGGGACTAGTTTGGAAGACCCAGTACTTC. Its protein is CASRIPGLVWKTQYF.

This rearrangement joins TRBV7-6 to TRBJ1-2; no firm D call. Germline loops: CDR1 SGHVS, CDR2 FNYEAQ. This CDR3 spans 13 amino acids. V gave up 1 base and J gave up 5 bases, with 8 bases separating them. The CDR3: CASSLGDTYGYTF. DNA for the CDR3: TGTGCCAGCAGCTTAGGTGACACATATGGCTACACCTTC.

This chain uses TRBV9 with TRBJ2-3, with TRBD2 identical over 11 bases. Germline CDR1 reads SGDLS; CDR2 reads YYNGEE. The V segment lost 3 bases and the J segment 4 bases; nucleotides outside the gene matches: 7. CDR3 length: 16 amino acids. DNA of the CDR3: TGTGCCAGCAGCGGTAGCGGGGGGGCATGGGCAGATACGCAGTATTTT. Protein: CASSGSGGAWADTQYF.

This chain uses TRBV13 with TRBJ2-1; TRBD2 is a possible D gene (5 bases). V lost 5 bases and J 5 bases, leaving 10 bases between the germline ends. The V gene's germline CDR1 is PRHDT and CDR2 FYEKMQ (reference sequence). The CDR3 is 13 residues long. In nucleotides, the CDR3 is TGTGCCAGCAGCACGACTACGGACAATGAGCAGTTCTTC. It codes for CASSTTTDNEQFF.

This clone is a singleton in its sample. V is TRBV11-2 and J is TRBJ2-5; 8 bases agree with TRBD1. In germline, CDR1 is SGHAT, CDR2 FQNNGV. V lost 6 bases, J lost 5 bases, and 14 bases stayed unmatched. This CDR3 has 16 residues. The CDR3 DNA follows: TGTGCCAGCAGACCGGCGACAGGGGTGATGTTGGAGACCCAGTACTTC. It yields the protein CASRPATGVMLETQYF.

CDR3 sequence (DNA): TGTGCCAGCAGAAGAGATGAGGTACAAGAGACCCAGTACTTC. It translates to CASRRDEVQETQYF. The gene calls are TRBV2 and TRBJ2-5; D unclear. The CDR3 sequence is 14 residues long. The germline V gene encodes CDR1 SNHLY and CDR2 FYNNEI. The V and J ends lost 6 bases and 2 bases respectively, with 13 bases between them.

DNA for the CDR3: TGCGCCAGCAGCTTGGACAGGGACTATGGCTACACCTTC. This encodes CASSLDRDYGYTF. V gene TRBV5-1 combines with J gene TRBJ1-2; possibly TRBD1 for D (6 bases). Germline lookup yields CDR1 SGHRS and CDR2 YFSETQ. V shed 0 bases and J shed 3 bases, with 6 bases lying between them. The CDR3 extends over 13 amino acids. The full variable domain, its missing parts supplied by reference TRBV5-1 and TRBJ1-2, is KAGVTQTPRYLIKTRGQQVTLSCSPISGHRSVSWYQQTPGQGLQFLFEYFSETQRNKGNFPGRFSGRQFSNSRSEMNVSTLELGDSALYLCASSLDRDYGYTFGSGTRLTVV.

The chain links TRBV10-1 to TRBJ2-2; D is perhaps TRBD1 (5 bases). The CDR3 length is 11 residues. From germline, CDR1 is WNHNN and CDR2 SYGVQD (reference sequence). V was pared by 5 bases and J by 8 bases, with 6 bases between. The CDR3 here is CASSSGGELFF. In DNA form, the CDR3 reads TGCGCCAGCAGTTCAGGGGGGGAGCTGTTTTTT.

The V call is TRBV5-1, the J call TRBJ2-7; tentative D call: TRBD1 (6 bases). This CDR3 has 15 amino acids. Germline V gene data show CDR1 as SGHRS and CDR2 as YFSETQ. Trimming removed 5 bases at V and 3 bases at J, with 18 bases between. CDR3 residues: CASRAEPGQNYEQYF. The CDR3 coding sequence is TGCGCCAGCAGAGCAGAACCGGGACAAAACTACGAGCAGTACTTC.

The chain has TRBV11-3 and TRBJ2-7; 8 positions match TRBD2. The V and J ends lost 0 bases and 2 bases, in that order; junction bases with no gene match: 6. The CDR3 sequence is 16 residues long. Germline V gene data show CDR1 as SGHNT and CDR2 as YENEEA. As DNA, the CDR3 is TGTGCCAGCAGCTTAGAGATAGCGGGGACACCCTACGAGCAGTACTTC. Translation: CASSLEIAGTPYEQYF.

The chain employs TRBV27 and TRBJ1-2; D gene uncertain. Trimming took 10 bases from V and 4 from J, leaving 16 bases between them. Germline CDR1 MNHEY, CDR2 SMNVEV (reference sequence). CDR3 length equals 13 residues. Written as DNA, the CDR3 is TGTGCCATGACGAAGGAGACTACCTATGGCTACACCTTC. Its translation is CAMTKETTYGYTF.

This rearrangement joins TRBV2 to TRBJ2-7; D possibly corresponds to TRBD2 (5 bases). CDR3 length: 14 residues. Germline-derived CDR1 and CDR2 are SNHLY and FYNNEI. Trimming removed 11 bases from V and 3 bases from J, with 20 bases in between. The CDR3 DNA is TGTGCCGCCCTTTTCCCTGACGGGAACTACGAGCAGTACTTC. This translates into CAALFPDGNYEQYF.

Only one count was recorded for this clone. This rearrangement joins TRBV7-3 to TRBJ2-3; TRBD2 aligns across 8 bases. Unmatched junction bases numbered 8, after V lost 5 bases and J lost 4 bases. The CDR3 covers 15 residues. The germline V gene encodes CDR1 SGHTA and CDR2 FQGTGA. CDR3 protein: CASSKMGLVADTQYF. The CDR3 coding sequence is TGTGCCAGCAGCAAGATGGGACTAGTTGCAGATACGCAGTATTTT. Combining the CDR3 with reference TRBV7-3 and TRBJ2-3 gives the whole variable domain GAGVSQTPSNKVTEKGKYVELRCDPISGHTALYWYRQSLGQGPEFLIYFQGTGAADDSGLPNDRFFAVRPEGSVSTLKIQRTERGDSAVYLCASSKMGLVADTQYFGPGTRLTVL.

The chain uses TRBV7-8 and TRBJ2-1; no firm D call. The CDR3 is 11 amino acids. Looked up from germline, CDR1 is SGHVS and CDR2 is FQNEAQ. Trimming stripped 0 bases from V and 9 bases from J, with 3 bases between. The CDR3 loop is CASSLAGEQFF. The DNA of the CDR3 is TGTGCCAGCAGCTTAGCCGGTGAGCAGTTCTTC.

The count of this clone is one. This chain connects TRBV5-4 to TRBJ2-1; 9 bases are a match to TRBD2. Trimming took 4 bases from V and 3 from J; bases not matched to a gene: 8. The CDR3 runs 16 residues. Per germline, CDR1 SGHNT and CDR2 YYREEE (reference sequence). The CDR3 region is CASSTPTSGNYNEQFF. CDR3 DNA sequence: TGTGCCAGCAGCACCCCGACTAGCGGAAACTACAATGAGCAGTTCTTC. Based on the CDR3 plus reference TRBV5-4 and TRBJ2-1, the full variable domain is ETGVTQSPTHLIKTRGQQVTLRCSSQSGHNTVSWYQQALGQGPQFIFQYYREEENGRGNFPPRFSGLQFPNYSSELNVNALELDDSALYLCASSTPTSGNYNEQFFGPGTRLTVL.

The CDR3 DNA sequence: TGTGCCTCACGGGTTTCCTATAATTCACCCCTCCACTTT. As protein: CASRVSYNSPLHF. The chain has TRBV30 and TRBJ1-6; the D is unclear. V was cut by 7 bases and J by 1 base, with 8 bases left in between. CDR3 size: 13 residues. CDR1 is GTSNPN and CDR2 is SVGIG in the germline V gene (reference sequence).

The DNA for the CDR3 is TGCGCCAGCAGCTTGATGGGACAGGTCCCGTTCTTC. Protein product: CASSLMGQVPFF. The V gene is TRBV5-1, the J gene TRBJ2-1, with 8 bases lining up with TRBD1. V dropped 1 base and J dropped 15; count of bases not matched to a gene: 6. The CDR3 covers 12 residues. CDR1 is SGHRS and CDR2 is YFSETQ in the germline V gene.

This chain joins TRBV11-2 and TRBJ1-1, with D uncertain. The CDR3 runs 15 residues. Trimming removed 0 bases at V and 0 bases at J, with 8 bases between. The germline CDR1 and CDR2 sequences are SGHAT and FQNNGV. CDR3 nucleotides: TGTGCCAGCAGCTTAGATCCGAGGATGAACACTGAAGCTTTCTTT. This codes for CASSLDPRMNTEAFF.

For the CDR3, the DNA is TGTGCCAGCAGCGCTAGCGGGGGGCCTCGTAATGAGCAGTTCTTC. Amino acid sequence: CASSASGGPRNEQFF. The chain recombines TRBV9 with TRBJ2-1; 11 positions agree with TRBD2. Germline CDR1 is SGDLS and CDR2 is YYNGEE. The CDR3 extends over 15 amino acids. V lost 3 bases, J lost 7 bases, and 6 bases stayed unmatched.

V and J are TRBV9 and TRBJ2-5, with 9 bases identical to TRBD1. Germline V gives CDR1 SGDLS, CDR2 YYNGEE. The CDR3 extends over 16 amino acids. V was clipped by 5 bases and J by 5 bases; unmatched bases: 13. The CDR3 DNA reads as TGTGCCAGCAGTGTCAATACGGGACAGGGCGGGGAGACCCAGTACTTC. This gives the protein CASSVNTGQGGETQYF.